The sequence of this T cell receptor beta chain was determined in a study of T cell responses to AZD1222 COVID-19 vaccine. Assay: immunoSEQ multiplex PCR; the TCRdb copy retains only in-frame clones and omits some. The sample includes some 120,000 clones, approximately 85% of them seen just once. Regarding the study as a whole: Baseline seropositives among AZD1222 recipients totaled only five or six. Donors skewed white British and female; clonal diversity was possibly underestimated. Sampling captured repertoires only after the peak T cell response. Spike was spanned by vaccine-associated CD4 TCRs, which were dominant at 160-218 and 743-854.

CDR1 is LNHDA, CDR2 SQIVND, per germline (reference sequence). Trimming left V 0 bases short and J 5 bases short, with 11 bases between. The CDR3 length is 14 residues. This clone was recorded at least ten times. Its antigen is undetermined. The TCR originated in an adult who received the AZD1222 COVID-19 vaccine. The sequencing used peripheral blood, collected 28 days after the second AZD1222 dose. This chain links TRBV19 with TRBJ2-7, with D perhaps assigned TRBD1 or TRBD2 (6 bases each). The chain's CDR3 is CASSIDRGLNEQYF. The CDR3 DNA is TGTGCCAGTAGTATAGACAGGGGACTCAACGAGCAGTACTTC.